What follows are 8 T cell receptor beta chains derived from one specimen sequenced in a study of T-cell reconstitution after alpha-beta-depleted transplantation in children. During its preparation, the TCRbeta library received unique molecular identifiers. TCRdb independently ran MiXCR on the PCR reads; one entry per CDR3 protein. The table records 500,000 to 600,000 distinct CDR3 sequences, around a third of them present only once. Source: PBMCs from the stem cell graft donor, taken from the stem cell graft. These receptors all come from a human donor who donated a stem cell graft to a child with aplastic anemia.

This clonotype appeared a few times. The J gene is TRBJ2-7, the V gene TRBV12-3 or TRBV12-4; 9 nucleotides match TRBD1. The CDR3 has 19 residues. After removal of 4 bases from V and 7 bases from J, the junction contained 23 bases not matched to a gene. As DNA, the CDR3 is TGTGCCAGCAGTTCTACCGGGACAGGGAAAGGAGCGGGGCGGATGGAGCAGTACTTC. Translating gives CASSSTGTGKGAGRMEQYF.

The chain links TRBV24-1 to TRBJ2-1, with TRBD1 identical over 8 bases. From germline, CDR1 is KGHDR and CDR2 SFDVKD. CDR3 length equals 12 residues. The junction had 2 bases not matched to a gene; V was cut back by 7 bases and J by 7 bases. In nucleotides, the CDR3 is TGTGCCACCAGGGACAGGGAGAATGAGCAGTTCTTC. It yields the protein CATRDRENEQFF.

The J gene is TRBJ1-1, the V gene TRBV12-3 or TRBV12-4; D not certain. V gave up 6 bases and J gave up 4 bases, with 6 bases separating them. There are 11 residues in the CDR3. Written as DNA, the CDR3 is TGTGCCAGCAGCATTCCCACTGAAGCTTTCTTT. Its translation is CASSIPTEAFF.

The chain is built from TRBV20-1 and TRBJ2-7, with D unclear. With 0 bases removed from V and 3 bases from J, the gap between germline ends came to 12 bases. This CDR3 has 14 residues. Looked up from germline, CDR1 is DFQATT and CDR2 is SNEGSKA (reference sequence). CDR3 coding DNA: TGCAGTGCTAGAGATTTGCAAAATCTCTACGAGCAGTACTTC. This encodes CSARDLQNLYEQYF.

The chain recombines TRBV2 with TRBJ2-1, with 7 nucleotides matching TRBD2. CDR1 SNHLY and CDR2 FYNNEI come from the germline V gene. J was trimmed by 3 bases and V by 1 base; bases with no gene match: 3. CDR3 length: 15 residues. CDR3 region: CASSEGSSGYNEQFF. The CDR3 nucleotides read TGTGCCAGCAGTGAAGGATCTAGCGGCTACAATGAGCAGTTCTTC.

V gene TRBV7-3 combines with J gene TRBJ2-1; the D is unclear. The CDR3 loop spans 19 amino acids. Trimming shortened V by 2 bases and J by 0 bases, and 20 bases separated the two germline ends. CDR1 and CDR2 from the germline V gene are SGHTA and FQGTGA. The CDR3 loop reads CASSLDGTSVASSYNEQFF. CDR3 in DNA: TGTGCCAGCAGCTTAGACGGAACGTCGGTGGCGAGCTCCTACAATGAGCAGTTCTTC.

V usage is TRBV7-9 and J usage is TRBJ1-4; D uncertain. The CDR3 length is 14 residues. Germline CDR1 SEHNR, CDR2 FQNEAQ (reference sequence). Trimming cost V 5 bases and J 7 bases, with 14 bases left between them. Here the CDR3 reads CASSPSARGEKLFF. CDR3 bases: TGTGCCAGCAGCCCCTCGGCACGAGGTGAAAAACTGTTTTTT.

This clonotype occurred a few times. The rearrangement joins TRBV20-1 to TRBJ2-7; 8 bases align to TRBD2. V trimming: 1 base; J trimming: 4 bases; junction bases outside the gene matches: 15. The germline CDR1 and CDR2 sequences are DFQATT and SNEGSKA (reference sequence). The CDR3 length is 17 residues. The CDR3 DNA reads as TGCAGTGCTAGAGTCCTACTCCCTGCGGGAGGCCGATACGAGCAGTACGTC. Protein: CSARVLLPAGGRYEQYV.